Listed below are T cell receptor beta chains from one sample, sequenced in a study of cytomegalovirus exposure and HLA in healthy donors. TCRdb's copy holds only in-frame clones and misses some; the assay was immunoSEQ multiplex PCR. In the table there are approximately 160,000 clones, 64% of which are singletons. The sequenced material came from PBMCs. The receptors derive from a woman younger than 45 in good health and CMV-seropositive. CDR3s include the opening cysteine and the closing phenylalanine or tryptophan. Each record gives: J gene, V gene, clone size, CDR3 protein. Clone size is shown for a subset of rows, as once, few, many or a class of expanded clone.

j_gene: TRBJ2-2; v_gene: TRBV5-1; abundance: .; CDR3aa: CASRQDTGELFF
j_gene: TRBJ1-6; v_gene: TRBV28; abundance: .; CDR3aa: CASSLGRGNSPLHF
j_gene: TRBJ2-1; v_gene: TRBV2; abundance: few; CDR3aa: CASSVETGLAFF
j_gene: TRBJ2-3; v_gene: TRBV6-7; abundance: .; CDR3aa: CASRSGPPGSEGAGEYTDTQYF
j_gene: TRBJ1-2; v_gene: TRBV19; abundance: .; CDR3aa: CASSPTVSRGYTF
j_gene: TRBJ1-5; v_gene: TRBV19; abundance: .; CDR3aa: CASSIREYDQPQHF
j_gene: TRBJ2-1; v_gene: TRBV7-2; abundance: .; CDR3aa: CASSPLGSFSIEEQFF
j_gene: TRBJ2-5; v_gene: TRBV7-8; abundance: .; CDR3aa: CASSAGTGKETQYF
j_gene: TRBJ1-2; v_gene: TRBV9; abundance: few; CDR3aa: CASSASRQGPMYGYTF
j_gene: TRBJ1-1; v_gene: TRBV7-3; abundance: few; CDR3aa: CASSLNRGTEAFF
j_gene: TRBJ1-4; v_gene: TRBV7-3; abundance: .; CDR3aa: CASRPGTGATNEKLFF
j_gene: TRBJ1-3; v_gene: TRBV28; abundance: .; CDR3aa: CASGGLSQNTIYF
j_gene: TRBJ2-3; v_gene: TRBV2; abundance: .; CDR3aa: CASRGTGADTQYF
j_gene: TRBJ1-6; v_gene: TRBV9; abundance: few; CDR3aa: CASSVYGEPLYNSPLHF
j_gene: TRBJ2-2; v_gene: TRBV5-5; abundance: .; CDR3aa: CASSRGASGTGELFF
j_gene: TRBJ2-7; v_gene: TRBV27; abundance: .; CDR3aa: CASSHGGGSSYEQYF
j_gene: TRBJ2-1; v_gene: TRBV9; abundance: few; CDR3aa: CASSLGLAPNKQFF
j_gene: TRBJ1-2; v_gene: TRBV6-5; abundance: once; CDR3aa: CASSQGAGYGYTF
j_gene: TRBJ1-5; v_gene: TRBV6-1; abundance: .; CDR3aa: CANPPRGQGNQPQHF
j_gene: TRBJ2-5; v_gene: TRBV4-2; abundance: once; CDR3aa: CASSQDPSGRRGETQYF
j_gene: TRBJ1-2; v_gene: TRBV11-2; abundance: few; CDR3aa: CASSLEPQLRYGYTF
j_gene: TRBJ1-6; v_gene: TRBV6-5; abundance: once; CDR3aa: CASSWGQPNSPLHF
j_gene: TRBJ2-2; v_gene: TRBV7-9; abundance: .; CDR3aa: CASKGGGYTGELFF
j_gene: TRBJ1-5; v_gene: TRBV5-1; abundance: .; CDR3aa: CASSPNSFNQPQHF
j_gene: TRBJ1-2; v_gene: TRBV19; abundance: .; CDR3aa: CASNGGNYGYTF
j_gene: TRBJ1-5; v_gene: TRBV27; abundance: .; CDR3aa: CASSPLFEDQPQHF
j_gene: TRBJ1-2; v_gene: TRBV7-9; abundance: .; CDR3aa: CASSLPHRDGYTF
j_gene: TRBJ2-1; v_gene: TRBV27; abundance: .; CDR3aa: CASTGGPNEQFF
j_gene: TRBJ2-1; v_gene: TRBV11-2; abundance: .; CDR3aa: CASSPLGLAGANEQFF
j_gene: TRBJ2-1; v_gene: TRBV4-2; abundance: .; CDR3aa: CASSQDPRTSGRGSYNEQFF
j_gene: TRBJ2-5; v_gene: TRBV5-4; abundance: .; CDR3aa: CASSPGGARETQYF
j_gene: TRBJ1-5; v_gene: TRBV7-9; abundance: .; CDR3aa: CSSSLGQGAQHF
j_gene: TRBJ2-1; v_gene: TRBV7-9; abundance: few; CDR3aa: CASSLPTGTSNNEQFF
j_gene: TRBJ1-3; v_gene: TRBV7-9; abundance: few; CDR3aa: CASSPGARNTIYF
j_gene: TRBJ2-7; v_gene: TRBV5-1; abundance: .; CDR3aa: CASSYLSGQYYEQYF
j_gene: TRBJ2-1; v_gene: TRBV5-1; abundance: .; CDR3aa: CASSLFTGNNEQFF
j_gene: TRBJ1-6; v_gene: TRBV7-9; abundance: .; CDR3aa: CASSLGQSSYNSPLHF
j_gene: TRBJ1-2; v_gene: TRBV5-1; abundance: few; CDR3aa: CASRPGTESYGYTF
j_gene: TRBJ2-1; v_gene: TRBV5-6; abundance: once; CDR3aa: CASSLEHPRGGSYNEQFF
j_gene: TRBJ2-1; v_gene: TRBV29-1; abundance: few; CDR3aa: CSAHTGFGVFSEQFF
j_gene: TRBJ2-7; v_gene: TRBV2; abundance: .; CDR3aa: CASSEYRRESRQYF
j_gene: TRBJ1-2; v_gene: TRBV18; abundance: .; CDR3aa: CASSPKNLIGGYTF
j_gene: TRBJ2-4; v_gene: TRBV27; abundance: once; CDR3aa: CASSQDRGNIQYF
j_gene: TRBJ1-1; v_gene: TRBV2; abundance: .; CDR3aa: CASSQGQGLATEAFF
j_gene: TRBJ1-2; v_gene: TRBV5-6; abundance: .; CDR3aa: CASSLKTGEIGYTF
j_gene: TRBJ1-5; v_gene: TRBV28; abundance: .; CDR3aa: CASSLISQPQHF
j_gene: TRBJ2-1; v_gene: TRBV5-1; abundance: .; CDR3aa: CASSFGTYNEQFF
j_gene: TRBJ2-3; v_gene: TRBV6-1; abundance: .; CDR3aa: CASSVQLSTDTQYF